What follows are 11 T cell receptor beta chains derived from one specimen sequenced in a study of beta chain features in type 1 diabetes. Study-wide findings and caveats: All four CD4+ subsets from Type 1 diabetes patients carried moderately but significantly shorter TCRB CDR3s.

The entirety of the isolated RNA underwent reverse transcription, so expressed TCRB transcripts were sequenced. Assay: immunoSEQ multiplex PCR; the TCRdb copy retains only in-frame clones and omits some. The sample consists of around 280,000 clones, roughly 15% of them appearing once. No antigens are known for them. The specimen was naive CD4+ T cells from blood. These TCRs come from a man between 18 and 35 years old with type 1 diabetes.

The chain is built from TRBV6-5 and TRBJ1-1; the D is unclear. Germline values: CDR1 MNHEY, CDR2 SVGAGI. The CDR3 has 16 residues. Trimming took off 0 bases at V and 4 bases at J, with 15 bases between the two ends. In DNA form, the CDR3 reads TGTGCCAGCAGTTACTCGAAGAGGAGGAGGTCCACTGAAGCTTTCTTT. Protein: CASSYSKRRRSTEAFF.

This clone was observed a few times. The V call is TRBV7-9, the J call TRBJ2-1; no clear D. Germline-derived CDR1 and CDR2 are SEHNR and FQNEAQ (reference sequence). The length of the CDR3 is 13 residues. Trimming pared 2 bases from V and 5 bases from J, leaving 7 bases between. CDR3 in amino acids: CASSLLNNNEQFF. In DNA, the CDR3 is TGTGCCAGCAGCTTATTAAACAACAATGAGCAGTTCTTC.

This clone came up a few times. The CDR3 here is CASSSGQGGIDEQFF. DNA of the CDR3: TGCGCCAGCAGCTCCGGACAGGGCGGGATCGATGAGCAGTTCTTC. This chain joins TRBV5-1 and TRBJ2-1; the match to TRBD1 covers 8 bases. CDR3 length: 15 residues. The V segment lost 3 bases and the J segment 8 bases; nucleotides outside the gene matches: 10. Germline CDR1 is SGHRS and CDR2 is YFSETQ. Using reference TRBV5-1 and TRBJ2-1 for the parts outside the CDR3, the full variable domain is KAGVTQTPRYLIKTRGQQVTLSCSPISGHRSVSWYQQTPGQGLQFLFEYFSETQRNKGNFPGRFSGRQFSNSRSEMNVSTLELGDSALYLCASSSGQGGIDEQFFGPGTRLTVL.

This clone has only a few counts. The chain carries TRBV19 and TRBJ2-4; the match to TRBD1 covers 8 bases. From germline, CDR1 is LNHDA and CDR2 SQIVND (reference sequence). The trim removed 5 bases at V and 3 bases at J, leaving 6 bases unmatched. The CDR3 covers 15 residues. CDR3 sequence: CASSRRDRHKNIQYF. The CDR3 nucleotides read TGTGCCAGTAGTCGCCGGGACAGGCACAAAAACATTCAGTACTTC.

This chain links TRBV7-9 with TRBJ2-1; 8 nucleotides match TRBD1. CDR1 SEHNR and CDR2 FQNEAQ come from the germline V gene (reference sequence). V trimming: 6 bases; J trimming: 11 bases; junction bases outside the gene matches: 12. CDR3 length equals 14 residues. The CDR3 nucleotides read TGTGCCAGCAGTCCGATCGGGACAGGTCTACAGCAGTTCTTC. Translation: CASSPIGTGLQQFF.

This clone was seen a handful of times. The CDR3 loop reads CASSPGSGNEQFF. DNA for the CDR3: TGTGCCAGCAGCCCGGGGAGCGGGAATGAGCAGTTCTTC. V gene TRBV7-9 combines with J gene TRBJ2-1, with D maybe TRBD2 (6 bases). This CDR3 spans 13 amino acids. The germline V gene encodes CDR1 SEHNR and CDR2 FQNEAQ (reference sequence). V lost 5 bases, J lost 7 bases, and 12 bases lay in between.

The chain has TRBV7-2 and TRBJ2-1, with 8 positions matching TRBD1. CDR1 is SGHTA and CDR2 is FQGNSA in the germline V gene. Trimming took 5 bases from V and 2 from J; bases not matched to a gene: 5. The CDR3 consists of 15 residues. The CDR3: CASSPDRGAYNEQFF. CDR3 coding DNA: TGTGCCAGCAGCCCAGACAGGGGTGCCTACAATGAGCAGTTCTTC.

This clone was observed a handful of times. The chain recombines TRBV5-1 with TRBJ2-5, with D perhaps TRBD2 (5 bases). The CDR3 runs to 15 residues. V was trimmed by 3 bases and J by 2 bases, leaving 14 bases between them. CDR1 is SGHRS and CDR2 is YFSETQ in the germline V gene. CDR3 nucleotides: TGCGCCAGCAGCTCCGTCGGCAGAGGGCAAGAGACCCAGTACTTC. Translated, it gives CASSSVGRGQETQYF.

This clone was found a few times. The V and J genes are TRBV30 and TRBJ1-1, with 8 bases identical to TRBD1. From germline, CDR1 is GTSNPN and CDR2 SVGIG (reference sequence). The ends lost 1 base at V and 5 bases at J; junction bases unmatched: 9. The CDR3 contains 15 residues. DNA of the CDR3: TGTGCCTGGAGTGATCAAGACAGGGGAGGTACTGAAGCTTTCTTT. Protein product: CAWSDQDRGGTEAFF.

This clone was counted a few times. This chain connects TRBV2 to TRBJ1-1; unclear D gene. The V end was cut by 4 bases, the J end by 4 bases, with 10 bases between. The CDR3 extends over 13 amino acids. Germline V gives CDR1 SNHLY, CDR2 FYNNEI. The CDR3 loop reads CASSVGVGTEAFF. CDR3 sequence (DNA): TGTGCCAGCAGTGTCGGGGTAGGCACTGAAGCTTTCTTT.

V usage is TRBV9 and J usage is TRBJ2-7, with D perhaps matching TRBD2 (5 bases). V was cut by 0 bases and J by 5 bases, with 15 bases left in between. Germline CDR1 and CDR2: SGDLS and YYNGEE. The CDR3 length is 15 residues. CDR3 in amino acids: CASSVAGNHPNEQYF. CDR3 coding DNA: TGTGCCAGCAGCGTAGCGGGGAACCACCCTAACGAGCAGTACTTC.